One sample yielded the 17 T cell receptor beta chains listed below, sequenced in a study of cytomegalovirus exposure and HLA in healthy donors. Primers included in the PCR were 60 Vbeta and 13 Jbeta primers. The repertoire was sequenced with immunoSEQ multiplex PCR; TCRdb's copy has only in-frame clones and lacks some. This sample's clone table lists fewer than 95,000 clones. The sequencing input was PBMCs. These receptors were taken from a woman aged 35 to 49 in good health and CMV-seropositive.

This chain connects TRBV5-4 to TRBJ2-7, with no clear D. The CDR3 is made up of 14 amino acids. Germline assignment: CDR1 SGHNT and CDR2 YYREEE (reference sequence). V was clipped by 0 bases and J by 3 bases, with 10 bases between them. The CDR3 here is CASSLDPPDYEQYF. DNA for the CDR3: TGTGCCAGCAGCTTGGATCCGCCAGACTACGAGCAGTACTTC.

V gene TRBV9 combines with J gene TRBJ2-7; 14 bases map to TRBD2. There are 16 residues in the CDR3. Germline CDR1 is SGDLS and CDR2 is YYNGEE. J gave up 5 bases and V 0 bases, and 4 bases lay outside the gene matches. CDR3 coding DNA: TGTGCCAGCAGCGTAGGACTAGCGGGGGGGCTGGACGAGCAGTACTTC. It codes for CASSVGLAGGLDEQYF.

V gene TRBV5-4 combines with J gene TRBJ2-3; D gene uncertain. From germline, CDR1 is SGHNT and CDR2 YYREEE (reference sequence). The length of the CDR3 is 11 residues. The chain's CDR3 is CAATGTDTQYF. DNA of the CDR3: TGTGCTGCGACGGGTACAGATACGCAGTATTTT. Using reference TRBV5-4 and TRBJ2-3 for the parts outside the CDR3, the full variable domain is ETGVTQSPTHLIKTRGQQVTLRCSSQSGHNTVSWYQQALGQGPQFIFQYYREEENGRGNFPPRFSGLQFPNYSSELNVNALELDDSALYLCAATGTDTQYFGPGTRLTVL.

This chain connects TRBV6-1 to TRBJ1-1; 9 nucleotides agree with TRBD1. The CDR3 spans 13 residues. Germline V gives CDR1 MNHNS, CDR2 SASEGT. J gave up 3 bases and V 6 bases, and 2 bases lay outside the gene matches. CDR3 coding DNA: TGTGCCAGCAGCTGGACAGGGGACACTGAAGCTTTCTTT. Protein product: CASSWTGDTEAFF.

This chain joins TRBV9 and TRBJ1-1; D not certain. Germline V lookup: CDR1 SGDLS, CDR2 YYNGEE. This CDR3 region has 13 residues. The ends were cut back, 4 bases at V and 5 bases at J, with 12 bases in the middle. The DNA of the CDR3 is TGTGCCAGCAGCCGGGTGGGAGAGACTGAAGCTTTCTTT. As protein: CASSRVGETEAFF.

This chain connects TRBV28 to TRBJ1-1, with D perhaps matching TRBD1 (5 bases). CDR1 and CDR2 from the germline V gene are MDHEN and SYDVKM. This CDR3 is 14 amino acids long. Trimming pared 5 bases from V and 0 bases from J, leaving 10 bases between. CDR3 amino acids: CASSTWGVNTEAFF. The CDR3 DNA reads as TGTGCCAGCAGTACCTGGGGGGTGAACACTGAAGCTTTCTTT.

DNA for the CDR3: TGTGCCAGCAGTTTAAGCGGGCGGAACTATGGCTACACCTTC. Amino acid sequence: CASSLSGRNYGYTF. The chain employs TRBV28 and TRBJ1-2; D is unresolved. The CDR3 consists of 14 residues. V dropped 2 bases and J dropped 2 bases, with 9 bases sitting between them. Germline CDR1 and CDR2: MDHEN and SYDVKM.

The V and J genes are TRBV2 and TRBJ2-1; weak D call: TRBD2 (5 bases). V was shortened by 1 base and J by 5 bases, with 15 bases between the two germline ends. CDR1 and CDR2 (germline): SNHLY, FYNNEI. The CDR3 has 16 residues. CDR3 coding DNA: TGTGCCAGCAGTGAAGGAAATAGGCGGGCTAACAATGAGCAGTTCTTC. Translation gives CASSEGNRRANNEQFF.

As DNA, the CDR3 is TGCGCCAGCAGTCCGGGACAGAGCAATCAGCCCCAGCATTTT. It encodes CASSPGQSNQPQHF. The gene calls are TRBV10-2 and TRBJ1-5; TRBD1 agrees at 7 bases. The CDR3 is 14 residues long. The germline CDR1 and CDR2 sequences are WSHSY and SAAADI. Trimming at V came to 5 bases and at J to 1 base, leaving 2 bases not matched to a gene.

The chain has TRBV10-1 and TRBJ1-2; D may be TRBD1 (6 bases). Per germline, CDR1 WNHNN and CDR2 SYGVQD (reference sequence). The V end lost 4 bases, the J end lost 2 bases, and 17 bases lay between the germline ends. This CDR3 contains 16 residues. The CDR3 sequence is CASSGGLTGLNYGYTF. DNA of the CDR3: TGCGCCAGCAGTGGGGGGCTAACAGGGTTAAACTATGGCTACACCTTC.

The chain couples TRBV6-6 to TRBJ2-5, with TRBD1 as a possible D gene (6 bases). CDR1 and CDR2 from the germline V gene are MNHNY and SVGAGI (reference sequence). With 7 bases removed from V and 5 bases from J, the gap between germline ends came to 17 bases. This CDR3 contains 14 residues. CDR3 sequence reads: CASTRADSQETQYF. The CDR3, as DNA: TGTGCCAGCACCCGAGCGGACAGCCAGGAGACCCAGTACTTC.

This chain links TRBV5-6 with TRBJ2-2; a weak D match, TRBD2 (5 bases). The germline gives CDR1 SGHDT, CDR2 YYEEEE. The CDR3 contains 19 residues. V shed 4 bases and J shed 7 bases, with 29 bases lying between them. CDR3 nucleotides: TGTGCCAGCAGCCCGTGGGCCAGGAGCTTCCCTGTAGGAGGCGGGGAGCTGTTTTTT. This encodes CASSPWARSFPVGGGELFF.

The chain recombines TRBV9 with TRBJ2-7, with D maybe TRBD1 (5 bases). Trimming left V 0 bases short and J 3 bases short, with 10 bases between. The germline V gene has CDR1 SGDLS and CDR2 YYNGEE. The CDR3 has 14 residues. CDR3 sequence: CASSVAWGNYEQYF. The CDR3 DNA reads as TGTGCCAGCAGCGTAGCGTGGGGCAACTACGAGCAGTACTTC.

This sequence joins TRBV5-8 and TRBJ1-3, with 7 bases matching TRBD1. The germline gives CDR1 SGHTS, CDR2 YDEGEE. V was clipped by 4 bases and J by 0 bases; unmatched bases: 7. The CDR3 sequence is 16 residues long. CDR3 DNA: TGTGCCAGCAGCCTAGGGACAGCGAGCTCTGGAAACACCATATATTTT. It translates to CASSLGTASSGNTIYF.

The CDR3 DNA follows: TGTGCCAGCAGCCCGATGACTAGCGGGGACACCGGGGAGCTGTTTTTT. As protein: CASSPMTSGDTGELFF. V gene TRBV5-4 combines with J gene TRBJ2-2, with 11 bases that match TRBD2. CDR1 and CDR2 from the germline V gene are SGHNT and YYREEE (reference sequence). The CDR3 has 16 amino acids. V lost 4 bases and J lost 3; bases outside the gene matches: 5.

The CDR3 sequence: CASSEARGGNSPLHF. The CDR3 DNA reads TGTGCCAGCAGTGAAGCGCGGGGGGGGAATTCACCCCTCCACTTT. This chain links TRBV6-1 with TRBJ1-6; tentatively, D is TRBD1 (5 bases). This CDR3 contains 15 residues. The germline gives CDR1 MNHNS, CDR2 SASEGT. V was trimmed by 0 bases and J by 7 bases, leaving 10 bases between them.

The chain uses TRBV5-6 and TRBJ2-5; D remains ambiguous. The CDR3 has 13 residues. The germline V and J ends were trimmed by 2 bases and 5 bases, with 10 bases remaining between them. The germline CDR1 and CDR2 sequences are SGHDT and YYEEEE. CDR3 DNA: TGTGCCAGCAGCTTTATCTCTCAGGAGACCCAGTACTTC. Its translation is CASSFISQETQYF.